The 24 T cell receptor beta chains below were found in one sample sequenced in a study of blood T cell repertoires in COVID-19. Data came from immunoSEQ multiplex PCR; TCRdb stores just in-frame clones and leaves some out. Of approximately 180,000 clones listed, 70% to 90% are singletons. The sample taken for sequencing was peripheral blood. These receptors all come from a man aged 60 to 69 with acute or convalescent COVID-19.

This sequence joins TRBV7-8 and TRBJ1-5; weak D call: TRBD1 (5 bases). Germline CDR1 is SGHVS and CDR2 is FQNEAQ. This CDR3 is 19 amino acids long. Trimming stripped 2 bases from V and 6 bases from J, with 26 bases between. The CDR3 spells CASSLKPRAGPGQVQPQHF. The CDR3 coding sequence is TGTGCCAGCAGCTTAAAGCCCAGGGCAGGGCCCGGGCAGGTTCAGCCCCAGCATTTT.

The V gene is TRBV5-8, the J gene TRBJ1-6; 7 nucleotides agree with TRBD1. Germline V CDR1 and CDR2: SGHTS, YDEGEE. V trimming: 4 bases; J trimming: 9 bases; junction bases outside the gene matches: 13. CDR3 size: 16 residues. This CDR3 reads CASSRHRGFLGSPLHF. The CDR3, as DNA: TGTGCCAGCAGCAGACACAGGGGCTTCCTGGGTTCACCCCTCCACTTT.

The chain has TRBV9 and TRBJ2-5; the D gene is possibly TRBD1 (6 bases). The germline V gene encodes CDR1 SGDLS and CDR2 YYNGEE. With 4 bases removed from V and 2 bases from J, the gap between germline ends came to 15 bases. The CDR3 is 15 residues long. CDR3 sequence: CASSLRDIPQETQYF. The CDR3 nucleotides read TGTGCCAGCAGCCTCAGGGACATTCCTCAAGAGACCCAGTACTTC.

J is TRBJ1-4 and V is TRBV5-8; 11 bases map to TRBD1. Germline lookup yields CDR1 SGHTS and CDR2 YDEGEE. This CDR3 spans 16 amino acids. The J segment lost 3 bases and the V segment lost 4 bases, leaving 5 bases of the junction unmatched. The CDR3 nucleotides are TGTGCCAGCAGCCAAGGACAGGGGGCCGCTAATGAAAAACTGTTTTTT. It translates to CASSQGQGAANEKLFF. The variable domain in full, with the rest retrieved from reference TRBV5-8 and TRBJ1-4, is EAGVTQSPTHLIKTRGQQATLRCSPISGHTSVYWYQQALGLGLQFLLWYDEGEERNRGNFPPRFSGRQFPNYSSELNVNALELEDSALYLCASSQGQGAANEKLFFGSGTQLSVL.

V is TRBV19 and J is TRBJ1-2, with D perhaps TRBD1 (6 bases). Germline values: CDR1 LNHDA, CDR2 SQIVND (reference sequence). The CDR3 is made up of 13 amino acids. V gave up 11 bases and J gave up 7 bases, with 20 bases separating them. The CDR3 sequence: CAVTGTSGRGYTF. For the CDR3, the DNA is TGTGCCGTAACCGGGACATCGGGACGTGGCTACACCTTC. The whole variable domain, remainder taken from reference TRBV19 and TRBJ1-2, is DGGITQSPKYLFRKEGQNVTLSCEQNLNHDAMYWYRQDPGQGLRLIYYSQIVNDFQKGDIAEGYSVSREKKESFPLTVTSAQKNPTAFYLCAVTGTSGRGYTFGSGTRLTVV.

V gene TRBV28 combines with J gene TRBJ2-7; a weak D match, TRBD2 (6 bases). The V gene lost 7 bases and the J gene lost 0 bases, with 10 bases spanning the gap. The CDR3 covers 13 residues. Germline assignment: CDR1 MDHEN and CDR2 SYDVKM. CDR3 in amino acids: CASTGDASYEQYF. In nucleotides, the CDR3 is TGTGCCAGCACGGGGGATGCCTCCTACGAGCAGTACTTC.

V gene TRBV7-2 combines with J gene TRBJ2-7; a weak D match, TRBD1 (5 bases). The CDR3 contains 14 residues. The V end lost 4 bases, the J end lost 4 bases, and 14 bases lay between the germline ends. Germline V gene data show CDR1 as SGHTA and CDR2 as FQGNSA. CDR3 nucleotide sequence: TGTGCCAGCAGCTCAAGCACTCAGGGTTACGAGCAGTACTTC. Translation gives CASSSSTQGYEQYF.

This chain connects TRBV15 to TRBJ1-5, with D unclear. Germline loops: CDR1 LNHNV, CDR2 YYDKDF (reference sequence). This CDR3 region has 15 residues. V was trimmed by 1 base and J by 3 bases, leaving 10 bases between them. CDR3 amino acids: CATSRGETNNQPQHF. In DNA, the CDR3 is TGTGCCACCAGCAGAGGCGAGACAAACAATCAGCCCCAGCATTTT.

This chain joins TRBV28 and TRBJ1-5; D is possibly TRBD1 (6 bases). V was shortened by 5 bases and J by 7 bases, with 15 bases between the two germline ends. CDR3 length: 14 amino acids. Germline loops: CDR1 MDHEN, CDR2 SYDVKM. The CDR3 nucleotides read TGTGCCAGCAGTAAGGGGGGGGGCGGACAGCCCCAGCATTTT. Translating it yields CASSKGGGGQPQHF.

This chain connects TRBV6-4 to TRBJ2-1; a possible D gene is TRBD2 (5 bases). Germline V gene lookup returns CDR1 MRHNA and CDR2 SNTAGT. Trimming took off 3 bases at V and 3 bases at J, with 18 bases between the two ends. The CDR3 consists of 17 residues. As DNA, the CDR3 is TGTGCCAGCAGTGAGGTTGCCGGGGAATCGGTCTACAATGAGCAGTTCTTC. Its protein product is CASSEVAGESVYNEQFF.

This rearrangement joins TRBV18 to TRBJ1-4, with 8 bases identical to TRBD1. Germline loops: CDR1 KGHSH, CDR2 LQKENI. V gave up 4 bases and J gave up 0 bases; unmatched junction bases: 4. The CDR3 is 16 amino acids. The CDR3 sequence is CASSLNRGATNEKLFF. CDR3 coding DNA: TGTGCCAGCTCACTGAACAGGGGGGCAACTAATGAAAAACTGTTTTTT. Full variable domain (remainder filled in from reference TRBV18 and TRBJ1-4): NAGVMQNPRHLVRRRGQEARLRCSPMKGHSHVYWYRQLPEEGLKFMVYLQKENIIDESGMPKERFSAEFPKEGPSILRIQQVVRGDSAAYFCASSLNRGATNEKLFFGSGTQLSVL.

The chain is built from TRBV28 and TRBJ1-6, with TRBD1 matching 8 bases. Losses at the gene ends were 8 bases for V and 10 bases for J; bases not matched to a gene: 10. Germline V gene sequence: CDR1 MDHEN, CDR2 SYDVKM. The length of the CDR3 is 14 residues. Here the CDR3 reads CASCPRDRSSPLHF. CDR3 DNA sequence: TGTGCCAGCTGCCCGAGGGACAGGTCCTCACCCCTCCACTTT.

V gene TRBV28 combines with J gene TRBJ1-2; D is ambiguous. Germline V gene data show CDR1 as MDHEN and CDR2 as SYDVKM. With 3 bases removed from V and 2 bases from J, the gap between germline ends came to 10 bases. This CDR3 has 14 amino acids. CDR3: CASSLSNRNYGYTF. The CDR3 bases are TGTGCCAGCAGTTTGAGCAACCGAAACTATGGCTACACCTTC.

This clone was seen only a few times. The chain recombines TRBV3-1 (or the pseudogene TRBV3-2) with TRBJ1-2; D gene unclear. The length of the CDR3 is 12 residues. Germline V gives CDR1 LGHDT, CDR2 YNNKEL (reference sequence). V lost 1 base and J lost 7, with 7 bases in between. CDR3 coding DNA: TGTGCCAGCAGCCAAGCCCAGGTTGGCTACACCTTC. Encoded protein: CASSQAQVGYTF.

The chain combines TRBV18 with TRBJ2-7; 8 bases are shared with TRBD1. The CDR3 is made up of 15 amino acids. CDR1 is KGHSH and CDR2 is LQKENI in the germline V gene. V was pared by 3 bases and J by 5 bases, with 9 bases of the junction left unmatched. As DNA, the CDR3 is TGTGCCAGCTCACCGAGGGACAGGCCTGGTGACGAGCAGTACTTC. This gives the protein CASSPRDRPGDEQYF.

This sequence joins TRBV11-2 and TRBJ2-2, with TRBD2 matching over 13 bases. Trimming at V came to 8 bases and at J to 5 bases, leaving 2 bases not matched to a gene. This CDR3 contains 14 residues. The V gene's germline CDR1 is SGHAT and CDR2 FQNNGV. CDR3 in DNA: TGTGCCAGCTCGGGACTAGCGGGGACCGGGGAGCTGTTTTTT. Protein product: CASSGLAGTGELFF. The full variable domain, with the rest looked up from reference TRBV11-2 and TRBJ2-2, is EAGVAQSPRYKIIEKRQSVAFWCNPISGHATLYWYQQILGQGPKLLIQFQNNGVVDDSQLPKDRFSAERLKGVDSTLKIQPAKLEDSAVYLCASSGLAGTGELFFGEGSRLTVL.

The chain recombines TRBV7-2 with TRBJ2-2; 7 bases match TRBD2. V shed 3 bases and J 4 bases; nucleotides not matched to a gene: 8. The CDR3 is 16 residues long. Germline CDR1 is SGHTA and CDR2 is FQGNSA. The chain's CDR3 is CASSLDATSATGELFF. CDR3 coding DNA: TGTGCCAGCAGCTTGGATGCTACTAGCGCCACCGGGGAGCTGTTTTTT. The full variable domain, with the rest looked up from reference TRBV7-2 and TRBJ2-2, is GAGVSQSPSNKVTEKGKDVELRCDPISGHTALYWYRQSLGQGLEFLIYFQGNSAPDKSGLPSDRFSAERTGGSVSTLTIQRTQQEDSAVYLCASSLDATSATGELFFGEGSRLTVL.

The genes are TRBV5-4 and TRBJ2-2, with D perhaps matching TRBD1 (6 bases). Germline lookup yields CDR1 SGHNT and CDR2 YYREEE (reference sequence). V lost 0 bases and J lost 4, with 13 bases in between. The CDR3 covers 16 residues. The CDR3 reads CASSLGRQGSTGELFF. In DNA, the CDR3 is TGTGCCAGCAGCTTGGGGCGGCAGGGGAGCACCGGGGAGCTGTTTTTT.

The V call is TRBV4-1, the J call TRBJ2-1; possibly TRBD2 for D (5 bases). This CDR3 has 15 amino acids. Trimming took 0 bases from V and 2 from J, leaving 8 bases between them. Germline CDR1 MGHRA, CDR2 YSYEKL. The CDR3 sequence is CASSQDGSPYNEQFF. In DNA, the CDR3 is TGCGCCAGCAGCCAAGATGGGAGTCCCTACAATGAGCAGTTCTTC.

The V and J genes are TRBV19 and TRBJ2-7, with a tentative D call TRBD2 (7 bases). CDR1 is LNHDA, CDR2 SQIVND, per germline (reference sequence). The CDR3 length is 13 residues. The ends were cut back, 5 bases at V and 2 bases at J, with 10 bases in the middle. The CDR3 is CASSGGGPYEQYF. The CDR3 DNA is TGTGCCAGTAGTGGGGGGGGCCCCTACGAGCAGTACTTC.

The chain joins TRBV5-1 to TRBJ1-5; no clear D gene. There are 14 residues in the CDR3. V gave up 0 bases and J gave up 5 bases, with 9 bases separating them. Germline V lookup: CDR1 SGHRS, CDR2 YFSETQ. The CDR3 is CASSLAGLDQPQHF. The CDR3 DNA reads TGCGCCAGCAGCTTGGCAGGTTTGGATCAGCCCCAGCATTTT.

This rearrangement joins TRBV28 to TRBJ2-7, with TRBD1 identical over 10 bases. CDR1 and CDR2 (germline): MDHEN, SYDVKM. With V trimmed by 5 bases and J by 2 bases, 6 bases remained unmatched. This CDR3 has 15 amino acids. As DNA, the CDR3 is TGTGCCAGCAGTGTTACGGGACAGGGGACCTACGAGCAGTACTTC. It codes for CASSVTGQGTYEQYF. The full variable domain, in which reference TRBV28 and TRBJ2-7 provide the parts outside the CDR3, is DVKVTQSSRYLVKRTGEKVFLECVQDMDHENMFWYRQDPGLGLRLIYFSYDVKMKEKGDIPEGYSVSREKKERFSLILESASTNQTSMYLCASSVTGQGTYEQYFGPGTRLTVT.

This rearrangement joins TRBV3-1 (or the pseudogene TRBV3-2) to TRBJ2-7; D unresolved. CDR3 size: 14 residues. V gave up 1 base and J gave up 3 bases, with 10 bases separating them. Germline V CDR1 and CDR2: LGHDT, YNNKEL (reference sequence). CDR3 DNA: TGTGCCAGCAGCCAAGGGAACAGATACTACGAGCAGTACTTC. Its protein is CASSQGNRYYEQYF.

This clone was found once. The gene calls are TRBV30 and TRBJ2-3; 12 bases line up with TRBD2. Trimming cost V 2 bases and J 6 bases; bases outside gene matches: 6. The CDR3 is 15 amino acids. Germline values: CDR1 GTSNPN, CDR2 SVGIG (reference sequence). The CDR3 is CAWSTGLAGLDTQYF. CDR3 in DNA: TGTGCCTGGAGTACTGGACTAGCGGGATTGGATACGCAGTATTTT.